The clone carrying this TCR beta chain was counted once. Its specificity is not known. Clones were sequenced by immunoSEQ multiplex PCR, and TCRdb holds only the in-frame ones, with some missing. The repertoire includes approximately 88,000 clones, about 95% of them detected once, and approximately 1.4% sits in the top ten. This entry is derived from a study of cytomegalovirus exposure and HLA in healthy donors. General study points: The study listed some 160 cytomegalovirus-associated TCR beta chains. The tendency of first-cohort TCR clusters to co-occur in the roughly 130 validation repertoires emerged from a later analysis. It was reportedly the case that the classifier diagnosed cytomegalovirus status with high specificity and sensitivity.

Deletions cut 2 bases from V and 4 bases from J, with 11 bases between. The CDR3 is 14 amino acids. From germline, CDR1 is MNHEY and CDR2 SVGAGI. This clonotype was sampled from a young woman in good health and CMV-seronegative. The chain combines TRBV6-5 with TRBJ1-2, with unresolved D. Sequenced input: PBMCs. The CDR3 region has the DNA TGTGCCAGCAGTTACGCCGGACGGGGCTATGGCTACACCTTC. Translation: CASSYAGRGYGYTF.